Below, 14 T cell receptor beta chains from the same sample are listed, as sequenced in a study of Ad26.COV2.S vaccination and SARS-CoV-2 variants. Assay: immunoSEQ multiplex PCR; the TCRdb copy retains only in-frame clones and omits some. The sample holds fewer than 100,000 clones, more than 65% seen once. The specimen comprised peripheral blood, sampled after recovery from COVID-19. These receptors were taken from a human donor who had recovered from COVID-19.

In nucleotides, the CDR3 is TGTGCCAGCAGCTTAAGTAGCGGGGATTACGAGCAGTACTTC. As protein: CASSLSSGDYEQYF. V usage is TRBV7-8 and J usage is TRBJ2-7; TRBD2 matches 8 bases. Germline CDR1 and CDR2: SGHVS and FQNEAQ. This CDR3 is 14 amino acids long. V lost 2 bases, J lost 4 bases, and 4 bases stayed unmatched.

Only one count was recorded for this clone. V and J are TRBV5-6 and TRBJ2-2; D gene uncertain. Deletions cut 0 bases from V and 1 base from J, with 16 bases between. This CDR3 is 18 amino acids long. From germline, CDR1 is SGHDT and CDR2 YYEEEE. This CDR3 is CASSLDLVLSENTGELFF. The CDR3, as DNA: TGTGCCAGCAGCTTGGATCTGGTACTAAGCGAGAACACCGGGGAGCTGTTTTTT.

The V and J genes are TRBV18 and TRBJ1-2; the match to TRBD1 covers 9 bases. Losses at the gene ends were 2 bases for V and 5 bases for J; bases not matched to a gene: 9. This CDR3 contains 16 residues. Germline lookup yields CDR1 KGHSH and CDR2 LQKENI. The chain's CDR3 is CASSPTGTGKGYGYTF. The DNA for the CDR3 is TGTGCCAGCTCACCAACCGGGACAGGGAAGGGGTATGGCTACACCTTC. The full variable domain, completed using reference TRBV18 and TRBJ1-2, is NAGVMQNPRHLVRRRGQEARLRCSPMKGHSHVYWYRQLPEEGLKFMVYLQKENIIDESGMPKERFSAEFPKEGPSILRIQQVVRGDSAAYFCASSPTGTGKGYGYTFGSGTRLTVV.

The chain joins TRBV5-4 to TRBJ2-7; D remains unclear. With 3 bases removed from V and 4 bases from J, the gap between germline ends came to 5 bases. The CDR3 loop spans 11 amino acids. CDR1 is SGHNT and CDR2 is YYREEE in the germline V gene (reference sequence). CDR3 nucleotide sequence: TGTGCCAGCAGCTCCTCATACGAGCAGTACTTC. Amino acids: CASSSSYEQYF.

This chain links TRBV21-1 with TRBJ2-2; the table's D call of TRBD2 was not tested on the DNA. TRBV21-1 is annotated as a pseudogene. The CDR3 is 18 residues long. The CDR3 DNA is TGTGCCAGCAGTCCGACAGCACTAGCGGGGGTGAACGGCGGGGAGCTGTTTTTT. Its translation: CASSPTALAGVNGGELFF.

The genes are TRBV29-1 and TRBJ2-2; the match to TRBD2 covers 8 bases. J gave up 2 bases and V 3 bases, and 5 bases lay outside the gene matches. Germline V gene sequence: CDR1 SQVTM, CDR2 ANQGSEA. The CDR3 is 15 amino acids. CDR3 loop: CSVEGLGLNTGELFF. CDR3 coding DNA: TGCAGCGTTGAGGGACTAGGGCTTAACACCGGGGAGCTGTTTTTT.

This clone has just one count. CDR3 nucleotides: TGTGCCAGCAGCTTGACAGGGGGTGAGCAGTTCTTC. The encoded protein is CASSLTGGEQFF. The gene calls are TRBV5-4 and TRBJ2-1, with 8 bases fitting TRBD1. Germline CDR1 is SGHNT and CDR2 is YYREEE (reference sequence). This CDR3 is 12 amino acids long. V lost 1 base, J lost 9 bases, and 0 bases stayed unmatched.

The chain has TRBV6-6 and TRBJ1-1; D uncertain. The CDR3 covers 13 residues. Per the germline V gene, CDR1 is MNHNY and CDR2 is SVGAGI (reference sequence). Deletions cut 8 bases from V and 4 bases from J, with 14 bases between. The CDR3 DNA is TGTGCCAGCGGTGCCCCAACTCCCACTGAAGCTTTCTTT. Translation gives CASGAPTPTEAFF.

The chain recombines TRBV7-2 with TRBJ2-3; D uncertain. Germline V lookup: CDR1 SGHTA, CDR2 FQGNSA. The V end lost 1 base, the J end lost 2 bases, and 10 bases lay between the germline ends. CDR3 length: 15 residues. CDR3 sequence reads: CASSLDGSSTDTQYF. The DNA for the CDR3 is TGTGCCAGCAGCTTAGACGGCAGCTCCACAGATACGCAGTATTTT.

The V gene is TRBV3-1 (or the pseudogene TRBV3-2), the J gene TRBJ2-2; D gene ambiguous. The germline gives CDR1 LGHDT, CDR2 YNNKEL (reference sequence). Trimming took 4 bases from V and 5 from J, leaving 11 bases between them. The CDR3 has 14 amino acids. The CDR3 loop reads CASSLSPGTGELFF. As DNA, the CDR3 is TGTGCCAGCAGCCTCAGCCCTGGGACCGGGGAGCTGTTTTTT.

This clone came up a few times. The rearrangement links TRBV28 to TRBJ2-2, with D possibly TRBD1 on 6 matching bases. CDR1 and CDR2 from the germline V gene are MDHEN and SYDVKM. The CDR3 length is 15 residues. V shed 5 bases and J shed 5 bases, with 15 bases lying between them. The CDR3 is CASSPPDRATGELFF. The CDR3 DNA sequence: TGTGCCAGCAGTCCCCCGGACAGAGCTACCGGGGAGCTGTTTTTT.

The chain has TRBV12-1 and TRBJ2-3. TRBV12-1 is a pseudogene locus. The CDR3 extends over 12 amino acids. CDR3: CASSVGLYTQYF. The CDR3 DNA reads as TGTGCCAGCAGCGTGGGATTATATACGCAGTATTTT.

The V gene is TRBV5-6, the J gene TRBJ2-5; 9 positions agree with TRBD1. The CDR3 runs 14 residues. After removal of 3 bases from V and 2 bases from J, the junction contained 2 bases not matched to a gene. Germline CDR1 is SGHDT and CDR2 is YYEEEE. The CDR3 nucleotides read TGTGCCAGCAGCTGGGACAGGGTTCAAGAGACCCAGTACTTC. It encodes CASSWDRVQETQYF.

This clone was detected only a few times. V usage is TRBV6-5 and J usage is TRBJ1-2; D uncertain. The CDR3 runs 14 residues. V was trimmed by 9 bases and J by 8 bases, leaving 22 bases between them. Germline CDR1 reads MNHEY; CDR2 reads SVGAGI. Written as DNA, the CDR3 is TGTGCCAGTTCCCCGGTGGCCGTTAACTGGGGCTACACCTTC. Protein product: CASSPVAVNWGYTF.